Listed here are 31 T cell receptor beta chains from one sample, sequenced in a study of blood T cell repertoires in COVID-19. Profiled with immunoSEQ multiplex PCR; TCRdb holds only in-frame clones, not every one. The data contain 150,000 to 200,000 clones, about four fifths of them singletons. Sequenced input: peripheral blood. Receptor source: a middle-aged woman with acute or convalescent COVID-19.

The genes are TRBV5-1 and TRBJ2-2; D unresolved. The CDR3 has 13 amino acids. CDR1 and CDR2 (germline): SGHRS, YFSETQ. V shed 2 bases and J shed 2 bases, with 4 bases lying between them. In DNA, the CDR3 is TGCGCCAGCAGCTTAGCAAACACCGGGGAGCTGTTTTTT. This gives the protein CASSLANTGELFF.

This clone was seen a few times. The J gene is TRBJ2-1, the V gene TRBV5-6, with TRBD2 matching 10 bases. Germline V gene sequence: CDR1 SGHDT, CDR2 YYEEEE. The CDR3 is 15 amino acids. Losses at the gene ends were 2 bases for V and 7 bases for J; bases not matched to a gene: 6. CDR3 region: CASSLGAGGWNEQFF. CDR3 DNA: TGTGCCAGCAGCTTAGGAGCGGGGGGGTGGAATGAGCAGTTCTTC.

V gene TRBV28 combines with J gene TRBJ1-1, with D perhaps TRBD1 (5 bases). This CDR3 spans 11 amino acids. CDR1 and CDR2 from the germline V gene are MDHEN and SYDVKM. In DNA form, the CDR3 reads TGTTCCACACAGGAGAACACTGAAGCTTTCTTT. It codes for CSTQENTEAFF.

CDR3 protein: CASRQWGSNQPQHF. The DNA of the CDR3 is TGTGCCAGCAGGCAATGGGGCAGCAATCAGCCCCAGCATTTT. The rearrangement uses TRBV5-8 and TRBJ1-5; weak D call: TRBD1 (5 bases). CDR3 length: 14 residues. Trimming took off 5 bases at V and 1 base at J, with 10 bases between the two ends. Germline CDR1 and CDR2: SGHTS and YDEGEE. The variable domain in full, completed from reference TRBV5-8 and TRBJ1-5, reads EAGVTQSPTHLIKTRGQQATLRCSPISGHTSVYWYQQALGLGLQFLLWYDEGEERNRGNFPPRFSGRQFPNYSSELNVNALELEDSALYLCASRQWGSNQPQHFGDGTRLSIL.

The chain is built from TRBV13 and TRBJ2-7, with D perhaps TRBD1 (5 bases). Germline lookup yields CDR1 PRHDT and CDR2 FYEKMQ (reference sequence). Trimming pared 5 bases from V and 4 bases from J, leaving 18 bases between. CDR3 length equals 15 residues. CDR3 nucleotides: TGTGCCAGCAGCCAAACAGGAGAAGGACCTTACGAGCAGTACTTC. Its translation: CASSQTGEGPYEQYF.

This rearrangement joins TRBV5-1 to TRBJ1-5; 8 bases map to TRBD1. The germline V gene has CDR1 SGHRS and CDR2 YFSETQ. This CDR3 comprises 13 residues. Trimming removed 4 bases from V and 5 bases from J; junction bases left unmatched: 2. The CDR3, as DNA: TGCGCCAGCAGCGTGGACAGGGATCAGCCCCAGCATTTT. Translated, it gives CASSVDRDQPQHF. Supplemented by reference TRBV5-1 and TRBJ1-5, the full variable domain reads KAGVTQTPRYLIKTRGQQVTLSCSPISGHRSVSWYQQTPGQGLQFLFEYFSETQRNKGNFPGRFSGRQFSNSRSEMNVSTLELGDSALYLCASSVDRDQPQHFGDGTRLSIL.

The chain combines TRBV27 with TRBJ2-1; the D gene is possibly TRBD2 (5 bases). The CDR3 sequence is 16 residues long. The germline gives CDR1 MNHEY, CDR2 SMNVEV (reference sequence). V was trimmed by 8 bases and J by 4 bases, leaving 21 bases between them. The CDR3 region has the DNA TGTGCCAGCTTTTTATACGGTAGCGAGACTTACAATGAGCAGTTCTTC. Translating it yields CASFLYGSETYNEQFF.

V usage is TRBV18 and J usage is TRBJ1-5, with 11 bases that match TRBD1. The V and J ends lost 3 bases and 5 bases, in that order; junction bases with no gene match: 6. The CDR3 length is 16 residues. Per germline, CDR1 KGHSH and CDR2 LQKENI. For the CDR3, the DNA is TGTGCCAGCTCACCCAGGGACAGGGGGATCGATCAGCCCCAGCATTTT. Its protein product is CASSPRDRGIDQPQHF.

This rearrangement joins TRBV30 to TRBJ1-5; the match to TRBD1 covers 8 bases. CDR3 length: 15 residues. The V gene end was trimmed by 4 bases and the J gene end by 2 bases; junction bases not matched to a gene: 7. Germline CDR1 is GTSNPN and CDR2 is SVGIG (reference sequence). CDR3 residues: CAWNQGAYGNQPQHF. As DNA, the CDR3 is TGTGCCTGGAATCAGGGGGCTTATGGCAATCAGCCCCAGCATTTT.

This clone has a handful of counts. The chain links TRBV2 to TRBJ1-1; unclear D gene. The germline gives CDR1 SNHLY, CDR2 FYNNEI. V lost 10 bases and J 1 base, leaving 13 bases between the germline ends. The CDR3 runs to 13 residues. CDR3 loop: CATRLEENTEAFF. The CDR3 DNA sequence: TGTGCCACCCGTCTAGAAGAGAACACTGAAGCTTTCTTT.

This chain joins TRBV6-4 and TRBJ2-3; 9 nucleotides agree with TRBD2. Looked up from germline, CDR1 is MRHNA and CDR2 is SNTAGT. The CDR3 is 14 amino acids. The junction had 2 bases not matched to a gene; V was cut back by 4 bases and J by 3 bases. CDR3 sequence: CASSATSGTDTQYF. In DNA, the CDR3 is TGTGCCAGCAGTGCGACTAGCGGAACAGATACGCAGTATTTT.

This clone was seen just once. J is TRBJ2-3 and V is TRBV24-1; the match to TRBD2 covers 7 bases. Germline CDR1 is KGHDR and CDR2 is SFDVKD. CDR3 size: 13 residues. With 10 bases clipped from V and 2 bases from J, the junction kept 5 bases outside the gene matches. The CDR3, as DNA: TGTGCCACAAACGGGGGGTACACAGATACGCAGTATTTT. Protein product: CATNGGYTDTQYF.

A remark on this clone: Germline is not matched at one junction end, which may reflect a read error. V gene TRBV6-5 combines with J gene TRBJ2-7; a weak D match, TRBD1 (5 bases). The CDR3 consists of 10 residues. CDR1 and CDR2 from the germline V gene are MNHEY and SVGAGI. CDR3 coding DNA: TGTGCCAGCAGGGGTGGGGCACCCTCCTTC. Translating gives CASRGGAPSF.

The chain carries TRBV6-1 and TRBJ1-1; D possibly corresponds to TRBD1 (6 bases). Between the trimmed V and J ends, which lost 3 bases and 11 bases, there was a span of 22 bases. This CDR3 is built from 15 residues. Germline V lookup: CDR1 MNHNS, CDR2 SASEGT. The CDR3 here is CASSEITNSGAGAFF. The CDR3 DNA reads TGTGCCAGCAGTGAGATAACAAACTCAGGGGCAGGGGCTTTCTTT.

In DNA form, the CDR3 reads TGTGCCAGCACGGGTCACACTGAAGCTTTCTTT. Translating gives CASTGHTEAFF. V usage is TRBV6-5 and J usage is TRBJ1-1, with D unclear. Trimming removed 7 bases from V and 3 bases from J, with 6 bases in between. The germline CDR1 and CDR2 sequences are MNHEY and SVGAGI. This CDR3 is built from 11 residues.

The chain couples TRBV9 to TRBJ1-3; D not certain. The CDR3 is 14 amino acids. The V gene's germline CDR1 is SGDLS and CDR2 YYNGEE. The V gene lost 0 bases and the J gene lost 4 bases, with 8 bases spanning the gap. This chain's CDR3 is CASSVGGGGNTIYF. The CDR3 DNA is TGTGCCAGCAGCGTAGGAGGTGGGGGAAACACCATATATTTT.

CDR3 in amino acids: CASSQERTNYGYTF. In DNA form, the CDR3 reads TGTGCCAGCAGCCAAGAACGTACAAACTATGGCTACACCTTC. The V call is TRBV4-2, the J call TRBJ1-2; no firm D call. The CDR3 runs to 14 residues. Germline lookup yields CDR1 LGHNA and CDR2 YNFKEQ. V shed 0 bases and J shed 2 bases, with 7 bases lying between them.

The CDR3, as DNA: TGTGCCAGCTCACCCCCGCAAAACTACCTCGGGGAGACCCAGTACTTC. Protein product: CASSPPQNYLGETQYF. The V and J genes are TRBV18 and TRBJ2-5; D unclear. With 3 bases removed from V and 5 bases from J, the gap between germline ends came to 19 bases. Germline assignment: CDR1 KGHSH and CDR2 LQKENI. This CDR3 contains 16 residues.

CDR3 bases: TGTGCCAGCAGCTCGACAGGGGGCGAGGCTGAAGCTTTCTTT. Translated: CASSSTGGEAEAFF. The chain has TRBV7-9 and TRBJ1-1; 10 nucleotides agree with TRBD1. Germline trimming cut 4 bases from V and 6 bases from J; bases unmatched to any gene: 5. Germline V lookup: CDR1 SEHNR, CDR2 FQNEAQ (reference sequence). The length of the CDR3 is 14 residues. The variable domain in full, with the rest retrieved from reference TRBV7-9 and TRBJ1-1, is DTGVSQNPRHKITKRGQNVTFRCDPISEHNRLYWYRQTLGQGPEFLTYFQNEAQLEKSRLLSDRFSAERPKGSFSTLEIQRTEQGDSAMYLCASSSTGGEAEAFFGQGTRLTVV.

CDR3 residues: CASSPTGSNEKLFF. Here the CDR3 DNA reads TGTGCCAGCAGCCCGACAGGTTCAAATGAAAAACTGTTTTTT. This chain links TRBV3-1 (or the pseudogene TRBV3-2) with TRBJ1-4; perhaps TRBD1 as D (6 bases). V shed 4 bases and J shed 5 bases, with 11 bases lying between them. In germline, CDR1 is LGHDT, CDR2 YNNKEL (reference sequence). This CDR3 spans 14 amino acids.

This chain connects TRBV18 to TRBJ2-3, with 8 nucleotides matching TRBD1. The CDR3 runs 15 residues. Losses at the gene ends were 0 bases for V and 1 base for J; bases not matched to a gene: 0. CDR1 is KGHSH and CDR2 is LQKENI in the germline V gene. The CDR3 coding sequence is TGTGCCAGCTCACCACCGGACAGGGGCACAGATACGCAGTATTTT. It codes for CASSPPDRGTDTQYF.

The chain combines TRBV30 with TRBJ2-1; a possible D gene is TRBD1 (6 bases). V was trimmed by 0 bases and J by 9 bases, leaving 12 bases between them. Germline lookup yields CDR1 GTSNPN and CDR2 SVGIG (reference sequence). This CDR3 comprises 13 residues. In DNA form, the CDR3 reads TGTGCCTGGAGTGTACGCACAGGGAGTGAGCAGTTCTTC. This gives the protein CAWSVRTGSEQFF.

This rearrangement joins TRBV27 to TRBJ1-2; the D is unclear. Germline V gives CDR1 MNHEY, CDR2 SMNVEV (reference sequence). The CDR3 extends over 13 amino acids. Deletions cut 8 bases from V and 5 bases from J, with 15 bases between. The DNA of the CDR3 is TGTGCCAGCCGAGGGCAGGCTCTTTATGGCTACACCTTC. This gives the protein CASRGQALYGYTF.

This chain connects TRBV7-2 to TRBJ1-5; D is possibly TRBD1 (5 bases). There are 16 residues in the CDR3. The V gene's germline CDR1 is SGHTA and CDR2 FQGNSA. V shed 1 base and J shed 5 bases, with 15 bases lying between them. CDR3 region: CASSLGSSRTYQPQHF. CDR3 coding DNA: TGTGCCAGCAGCTTAGGAAGCTCCCGGACATATCAGCCCCAGCATTTT.

About this clone: A much larger clone lies a single base off, so this may be a read error. This CDR3 is also generated by other DNA sequences in the sample. This chain connects TRBV2 to TRBJ1-1; D not resolved. The germline V gene has CDR1 SNHLY and CDR2 FYNNEI. V lost 5 bases and J 7 bases, leaving 5 bases between the germline ends. The CDR3 is 10 amino acids. CDR3 residues: CASSLGEAFF. The CDR3 DNA sequence: TGTGCCAGCAGTCTCGGTGAAGCTTTCTTT.

This clone was counted once. The chain joins TRBV19 to TRBJ1-1; TRBD1 aligns across 7 bases. J gave up 0 bases and V 6 bases, and 7 bases lay outside the gene matches. The CDR3 loop spans 15 amino acids. Germline V lookup: CDR1 LNHDA, CDR2 SQIVND (reference sequence). For the CDR3, the DNA is TGTGCCAGTAGGGATTACGGGACAGTGAACACTGAAGCTTTCTTT. This encodes CASRDYGTVNTEAFF.

V gene TRBV7-9 combines with J gene TRBJ1-6; D may be TRBD1 (6 bases). V lost 6 bases and J lost 10, with 22 bases in between. CDR1 SEHNR and CDR2 FQNEAQ come from the germline V gene (reference sequence). The CDR3 is 16 residues long. The CDR3 sequence: CASSLNNLRGGSPLHF. As DNA, the CDR3 is TGTGCCAGCAGTCTCAATAACCTCAGGGGAGGGTCACCCCTCCACTTT. Drawing the rest from reference TRBV7-9 and TRBJ1-6, the complete variable domain is DTGVSQNPRHKITKRGQNVTFRCDPISEHNRLYWYRQTLGQGPEFLTYFQNEAQLEKSRLLSDRFSAERPKGSFSTLEIQRTEQGDSAMYLCASSLNNLRGGSPLHFGNGTRLTVT.

The chain joins TRBV5-1 to TRBJ1-2; D ambiguous. V was trimmed by 3 bases and J by 5 bases, leaving 11 bases between them. CDR3 length: 13 amino acids. Germline V gene sequence: CDR1 SGHRS, CDR2 YFSETQ. In DNA, the CDR3 is TGCGCCAGCAGCTCCTATTCACTATATGGCTACACCTTC. It encodes CASSSYSLYGYTF.

V usage is TRBV3-1 (or the pseudogene TRBV3-2) and J usage is TRBJ2-1, with 11 bases that match TRBD2. Germline V lookup: CDR1 LGHDT, CDR2 YNNKEL (reference sequence). V lost 5 bases to trimming and J lost 4 bases; unmatched junction nucleotides: 4. CDR3 length: 15 amino acids. The CDR3 sequence: CASSATSGSYNEQFF. As DNA, the CDR3 is TGTGCCAGCAGCGCCACTAGCGGGAGTTACAATGAGCAGTTCTTC.

With regard to this clone: Other nucleotide sequences in the sample specify the same CDR3. The chain combines TRBV24-1 with TRBJ2-2; TRBD1 matches 8 bases. Trimming took 7 bases from V and 3 from J; bases not matched to a gene: 0. This CDR3 has 13 residues. Germline V gene lookup returns CDR1 KGHDR and CDR2 SFDVKD. This chain's CDR3 is CATRDRDTGELFF. The CDR3 region has the DNA TGTGCCACCAGGGACAGGGACACCGGGGAGCTGTTTTTT.

CDR3 sequence: CASSLGLGRSYSGANVLTF. CDR3 sequence (DNA): TGCGCCAGCAGCTTGGGGTTGGGCAGGTCTTACTCTGGGGCCAACGTCCTGACTTTC. The chain carries TRBV5-1 and TRBJ2-6; D ambiguous. The V and J ends lost 0 bases and 0 bases respectively, with 16 bases between them. The CDR3 length is 19 residues. Germline loops: CDR1 SGHRS, CDR2 YFSETQ. Full variable domain (missing parts from reference TRBV5-1 and TRBJ2-6): KAGVTQTPRYLIKTRGQQVTLSCSPISGHRSVSWYQQTPGQGLQFLFEYFSETQRNKGNFPGRFSGRQFSNSRSEMNVSTLELGDSALYLCASSLGLGRSYSGANVLTFGAGSRLTVL.